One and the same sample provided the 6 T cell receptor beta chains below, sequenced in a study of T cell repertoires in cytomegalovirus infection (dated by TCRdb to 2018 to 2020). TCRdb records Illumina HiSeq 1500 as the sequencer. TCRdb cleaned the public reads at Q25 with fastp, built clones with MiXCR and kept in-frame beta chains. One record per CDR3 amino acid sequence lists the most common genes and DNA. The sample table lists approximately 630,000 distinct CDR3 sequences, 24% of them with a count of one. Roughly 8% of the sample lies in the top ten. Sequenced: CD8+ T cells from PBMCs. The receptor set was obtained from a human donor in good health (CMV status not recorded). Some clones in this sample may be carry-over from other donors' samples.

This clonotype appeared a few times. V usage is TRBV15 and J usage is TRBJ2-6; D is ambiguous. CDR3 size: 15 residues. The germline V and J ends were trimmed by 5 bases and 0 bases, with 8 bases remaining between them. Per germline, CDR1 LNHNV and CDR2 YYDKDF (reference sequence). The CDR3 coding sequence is TGTGCCACCAGCGACCCGGGCTCTGGGGCCAACGTCCTGACTTTC. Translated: CATSDPGSGANVLTF.

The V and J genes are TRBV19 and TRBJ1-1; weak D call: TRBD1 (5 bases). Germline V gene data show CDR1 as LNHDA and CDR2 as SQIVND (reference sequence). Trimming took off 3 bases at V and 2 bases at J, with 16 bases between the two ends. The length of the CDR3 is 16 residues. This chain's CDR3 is CASSMRTQQLNTEAFF. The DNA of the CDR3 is TGTGCCAGTAGTATGAGGACACAGCAGTTAAACACTGAAGCTTTCTTT.

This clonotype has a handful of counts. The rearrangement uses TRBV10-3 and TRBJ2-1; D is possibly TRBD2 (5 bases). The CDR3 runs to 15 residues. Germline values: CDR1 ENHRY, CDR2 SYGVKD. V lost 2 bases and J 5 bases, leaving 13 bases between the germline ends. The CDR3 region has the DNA TGTGCCATCAGTGAGCCTCCTCCCGGGGACAATGAGCAGTTCTTC. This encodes CAISEPPPGDNEQFF.

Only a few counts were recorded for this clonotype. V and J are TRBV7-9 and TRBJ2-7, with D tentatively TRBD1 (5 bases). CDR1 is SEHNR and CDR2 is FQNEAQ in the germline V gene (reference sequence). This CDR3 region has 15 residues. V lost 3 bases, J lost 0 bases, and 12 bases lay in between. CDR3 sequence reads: CASSLGHISSYEQYV. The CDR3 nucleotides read TGTGCCAGCAGCTTGGGGCACATCAGCTCCTACGAGCAGTACGTC.

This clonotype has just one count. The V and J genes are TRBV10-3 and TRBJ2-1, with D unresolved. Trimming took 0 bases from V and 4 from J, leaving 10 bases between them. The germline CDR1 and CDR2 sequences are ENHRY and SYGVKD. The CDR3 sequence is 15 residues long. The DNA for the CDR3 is TGTGCCATCAGTGAGTCAGGGTCGACTTACAATGAGCAGTTCTTC. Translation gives CAISESGSTYNEQFF.

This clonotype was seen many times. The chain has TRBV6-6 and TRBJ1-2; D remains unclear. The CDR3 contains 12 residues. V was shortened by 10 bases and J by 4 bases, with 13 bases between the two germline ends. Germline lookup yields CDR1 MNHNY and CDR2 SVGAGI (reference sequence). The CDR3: CAIFLGGYGYTF. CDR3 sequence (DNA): TGTGCCATCTTTCTGGGCGGCTATGGCTACACCTTC.